This is a list of T cell receptor beta chains from one sample in a study of blood T cells in healthy people across ages. TCRdb reprocessed the 5' RACE reads with MiXCR, giving one entry per CDR3 protein. Found here are about 1.5 million distinct CDR3 sequences, under 55% of them singletons; the top ten hold about 4%. Sequencing was done on a sample of blood. Receptors were obtained from a woman between 18 and 29 years old in good health. CDR3s leave out the opening cysteine and the closing phenylalanine or tryptophan. Size tells how often a clone was seen (once, few, many) or the class of an expanded clone, and some rows leave it out.

v_call clone_size cdr3_aa
TRBV6-2/TRBV6-3 NA ASSSSGRSPPEAF
TRBV29-1 few SVAGESTDTQY
TRBV4-1 NA ASSQYRGGKENQPQH
TRBV19 NA ASSIERDPRDSATNEKLF
TRBV20-1 NA SARTRGLEGNEQF
TRBV9 NA ASSVVDQGYEQY
TRBV28 few ASFETRAGSTDTQY
TRBV7-2 NA ASRGALNEKLF
TRBV4-3 NA ASSQDRSGTGRNEQF
TRBV30 NA AWSLGGNYGYT
TRBV24-1 NA ATSDQGLVTDEQF
TRBV9 NA ASSPRGHSDTDTQY
TRBV4-3 few ASSQDVGRGNSPLH
TRBV20-1 once SGRDWTETQY
TRBV20-1 few STNPTGGGETQY
TRBV18 few ASSPGARYNEQF
TRBV4-1 NA ASSQDQSTSAYNEQF
TRBV3-1 NA ASSQEGQANSPLH
TRBV9 NA ASSVATDTTYSPLH
TRBV18 NA ASSRDQGDSDTQY
TRBV3-1 few ASSQDIGQPQH
TRBV6-2/TRBV6-3 many ASSYPTPGTKNIQY
TRBV21-1 NA ASSKADGYNEQY
TRBV27 NA ASKPTGGFSNQPQH
TRBV11-3 NA ASSTPGTGRYDYT
TRBV30 once AWSVGGTTFNEKLF
TRBV7-2 NA AGSFSGQGFTYEQY
TRBV4-1 NA ASSQTSAYEQY
TRBV6-5 NA ASSFYPGPRNEQY
TRBV6-5 few ASRGGSYGYT
TRBV7-2 NA ASSFPGLAGGGATDTQY
TRBV4-3 NA ASSQAERGIDTQY
TRBV11-2 NA ASSLGGYEKY
TRBV6-5 NA ASSLRGLTNYGYT
TRBV10-3 NA AISRSLGGPDSYNEQF
TRBV7-9 NA ASSVGHRGYNEQF
TRBV6-2/TRBV6-3 many ASSPQGAGYT
TRBV12-3/TRBV12-4 few ASRRIGGSGYT